This TCR beta chain is drawn from a study of CD8+CD57+ T cells in acquired aplastic anemia (dated by TCRdb to the late 2010s). A note on the overall study: A mean of around 3 ug of DNA, ranging from roughly 0.2 to 30 ug, was extracted from sorted CD4+ and CD8+ cells. CD8+CD57+ expansion was defined as a frequency above the mean frequency observed in healthy subjects. The research as a whole found: Between patients and healthy controls, no significant difference in CD8+ Simpson's diversity was found (P=0.060). Roughly 29 CD8+ CDR3 sequences were shared between patients and controls but appeared highly expressed in patients and within their immunodominant clones.

A distance of 12 bases separates the germline ends of V and J, which lose 5 bases and 4 bases respectively. From cysteine to phenylalanine, the CDR3 is 13 amino acids long. Only the CDR3 DNA stays, 39 bases, in frame from base 1. Taken from the germline V gene, the CDR1 and CDR2 loops are SGHVS and FNYEAQ. A note on this clonotype: The antigen it binds to is not known. No much larger clone exists at a distance of one base, and base qualities are not known.

Flow cytometry had shown CD8+CD57+ cell expansion in the patients selected for sequencing. All patients had severe acquired aplastic anemia diagnosed by International Study of Aplastic Anemia and Agranulocytosis and Camitta criteria. No patient had received any therapy when blood was sampled. TCR repertoires of sorted CD4+ and CD8+ blood T cells from severe aplastic anemia patients and healthy subjects were deep-sequenced in the study. Patients were enrolled in the USA under clinicaltrials.gov protocols 00001620, 01623167, 00001397, 00071045, 00081523 and 00961064. Ficoll-Paque density gradient centrifugation was used to isolate peripheral blood mononuclear cells. Before DNA extraction, CD4+ and CD8+ T cells were sorted with FACS or magnetic beads. Profiling of TCR beta VDJ combinations and CDR3 sequences used genomic DNA as the template. An Illumina HiSeq 2000 was used for TCR repertoire sequencing. Regarding the original processing steps: Repertoire assessment relied on Simpson's diversity index, CDR3 size and DJ length profiles, and TRBV/TRBJ rearrangement plots. Whichever DNA sequence was most abundant in the deep sequencing data was defined as the immunodominant clone. CDR3 amino acid sequences were checked for sharing across subjects and were also compared against the VDJdb database and published repertoires. The raw public reads went through TCRdb reprocessing: fastp at Q25, MiXCR clone calling, in-frame beta chains kept. Entries are consolidated by CDR3 protein sequence, retaining the most common genes and DNA. The V and J calls here are based on TCRdb, not the publication. Counted in this sample were 150,000 to 200,000 distinct CDR3 sequences; about two thirds of them appeared once. Approximately 48% of the sample belongs to the ten largest clones.

The sequenced material came from sorted CD4+, CD8+, or CD8+CD57+ T cells (not recorded which) from PBMCs. This TCR derives from a human donor with aplastic anemia. This sequence uses TRBV7-6 and TRBJ2-7; a tentative D call is TRBD2 (6 bases match). The CDR3 has the sequence CASSPGTHYEQYF. The nucleotide sequence is given as TGTGCCAGCAGCCCCGGGACTCATTACGAGCAGTACTTC.